The entry below gives a single T cell receptor beta chain sequence along with its context. The antigen remains undetermined. The record originates from a study of identical twins. The study, taken as a whole, reports: Insertions were fewer in abundant cord blood beta clonotypes, whereas memory repertoires showed none of this pattern. There was more out-of-frame TCR alpha sharing in monozygotic twins than models estimated.

J gave up 5 bases and V 6 bases, and 6 bases lay outside the gene matches. The CDR3 extends over 13 amino acids. It was template switching that added a universal primer site, and there were unique molecular identifiers on the cDNA. TCRdb re-analysed the 5' RACE reads in MiXCR, keeping a single row per CDR3 protein. This table has about 240,000 distinct CDR3 sequences, about 10% appearing once. Sequencing input: memory T cells sorted from blood. This chain links TRBV12-3 or TRBV12-4 with TRBJ2-7; 8 bases line up with TRBD2. This sequence was found in a man aged 50 to 59 in good health. This CDR3 reads CASRQAGAHEQYF. The CDR3 bases are TGTGCCAGCAGGCAAGCGGGAGCCCACGAGCAGTACTTC.